These T cell receptor beta chains were read from a single sample in a study of shared clonotypes between healthy human individuals. Sequencing used immunoSEQ multiplex PCR; TCRdb keeps in-frame clones, though not all of them. The profile shows some 490,000 clones, around 85% of them singletons. Sequencing was performed on PBMCs. Receptors originate from a woman aged 40 to 55 in good health. Some clones in this sample may be carry-over from other donors' samples. The CDR3 runs from the conserved cysteine through the conserved F or W. D genes are given only for firm matches. Clone size is not always given. Where it is, it says once, few, many or a class for expanded clones.

>TRBD1|TRBV28|TRBJ2-7|few
TGTGCCAGCAGTCCCCACGGACAGGGGTACGAGCAGTACTTC
CASSPHGQGYEQYF
>-|TRBV7-3|TRBJ2-2|-
TGTGCCAGCAGCCCTATAGTCGGCGGGGAGCTGTTTTTT
CASSPIVGGELFF
>-|TRBV20-1|TRBJ2-7|-
TGCAGTGCTGGTCGGGGTGAGCAGTACTTC
CSAGRGEQYF
>-|TRBV10-3|TRBJ1-1|-
TGTGCCATCAGTGGTGGCAGAACGAACACTGAAGCTTTCTTT
CAISGGRTNTEAFF
>TRBD1|TRBV5-1|TRBJ2-3|many
TGCGCCAGCAGCGGACAGGGGCAGGGCACAGATACGCAGTATTTT
CASSGQGQGTDTQYF
>TRBD2|TRBV27|TRBJ2-2|-
TGTGCCAGCAGTTTTTTAAGGCGGGAGTTCGTAGGGGAGCTGTTTTTT
CASSFLRREFVGELFF
>-|TRBV28|TRBJ2-2|once
TGTGCCAGCAGCCCTATGAACACCGGGGAGCTGTTTTTT
CASSPMNTGELFF
>-|TRBV29-1|TRBJ1-2|-
TGCAGCGCCCCGGAGGATGGCTACACCTTC
CSAPEDGYTF
>-|TRBV5-4|TRBJ2-2|once
TGTGCCAGCAGTTCTCCCTCTAGCGCCGGGGAGCTGTTTTTT
CASSSPSSAGELFF
>-|TRBV6-5|TRBJ2-1|-
TGTGCCAGCAGGGTACTAGCCTCCTTTGAGCAGTTCTTC
CASRVLASFEQFF
>TRBD2|TRBV5-5|TRBJ2-7|few
TGTGCCAGCAGCTTCGGGACTAGGCCTGTGTACGAGCAGTACTTC
CASSFGTRPVYEQYF
>-|TRBV6-1|TRBJ1-6|-
TGTGCCAGCAGTGAAAACTGGGGGGTTTCACCCCTCCACTTT
CASSENWGVSPLHF
>TRBD2|TRBV11-3|TRBJ2-1|-
TGTGCCAGCAGCTTAGATCTCGCGGGAGAGGATGAGCAGTTCTTC
CASSLDLAGEDEQFF
>-|TRBV30|TRBJ1-3|-
TGTGCCGGACTCAGACACAGGGACGGAAACACCATATATTTT
CAGLRHRDGNTIYF
>-|TRBV19|TRBJ2-7|-
TGTGCCAGTAGTAATATCGATGGACAGACTAGCGAGCAGTACTTC
CASSNIDGQTSEQYF
>-|TRBV5-1|TRBJ2-7|-
TGCGCCAGCAGCTCAGACAGGTTAATCTACGAGCAGTACTTC
CASSSDRLIYEQYF
>-|TRBV9|TRBJ2-1|-
TGTGCCAGCAGCGTAGCTACTGCGGGAAGCTCCTACAATGAGCAGTTCTTC
CASSVATAGSSYNEQFF
>-|TRBV7-9|TRBJ1-1|-
TGTGCCAGCAGAGGGGCCAGGGAGAACACTGAAGCTTTCTTT
CASRGARENTEAFF
>-|TRBV4-1|TRBJ1-5|-
TGCGCCAGCAGCCCCTTGACTTGGGGGACCCCAAGCGCAGATCAGCCCCAGCATTTT
CASSPLTWGTPSADQPQHF
>-|TRBV7-3|TRBJ1-1|few
TGTGCCAGCAGCTTTGGGGGAAGCACTGAAGCTTTCTTT
CASSFGGSTEAFF
>-|TRBV18|TRBJ2-2|-
TGTGCCAGCTCACCAAGTCGGCGAAACACCGGGGAGCTGTTTTTT
CASSPSRRNTGELFF
>-|TRBV29-1|TRBJ2-2|-
TGCAGCGGGGACGGTACACCTAACACCTGGGAGCTGTTTTTT
CSGDGTPNTWELFF
>-|TRBV30|TRBJ2-7|-
TGTGCCTGGCGGCCCCCAAGTCTCTACGAGCAGTACTTC
CAWRPPSLYEQYF
>TRBD1|TRBV7-2|TRBJ2-7|-
TGTGCCAGCAGCCGTGGGACAGGTACAACCTACGAGCAGTACTTC
CASSRGTGTTYEQYF
>TRBD2|TRBV5-1|TRBJ2-7|-
TGCGCCAGCAGCTTGGGAGGCGGGAGTACGCGCGAGCAGTACTTC
CASSLGGGSTREQYF
>-|TRBV5-1|TRBJ2-2|-
TGCGCCAGCAGCACCGGAGGGCCCACCGGGGAGCTGTTTTTT
CASSTGGPTGELFF
>-|TRBV5-6|TRBJ1-1|-
TGTGCCAGCAGCTTGGCCGGGTTCAGCCAACAGGAGAGAGCTTTCTTT
CASSLAGFSQQERAFF
>TRBD1|TRBV2|TRBJ2-7|-
TGTGCCAGCAGGGGGGACAGGGGCTACGAGCAGTACTTC
CASRGDRGYEQYF
>-|TRBV28|TRBJ1-5|-
TGTGCCAGCAGGGGGAAAGGGGCCCGCCAGATTAATCAGCCCCAGCATTTT
CASRGKGARQINQPQHF
>-|TRBV9|TRBJ1-1|-
TGTGCCAGCAGCGTAAGGGCAGCGCTGAACACTGAAGCTTTCTTT
CASSVRAALNTEAFF
>-|TRBV7-2|TRBJ2-7|-
TGTGCCAGCACGCCCGGGGCGGGACACTCCTACGAGCAGTACTTC
CASTPGAGHSYEQYF
>TRBD1|TRBV28|TRBJ1-5|-
TGTGCCAGCAGGACGGGGACAGATAGCAATCAGCCCCAGCATTTT
CASRTGTDSNQPQHF
>TRBD2|TRBV11-2|TRBJ2-1|few
TGTGCCAGCAGCTTCTCGGGAGGCTACAATGAGCAGTTCTTC
CASSFSGGYNEQFF
>TRBD1|TRBV5-1|TRBJ1-1|few
TGCGCCAGCAGCTTGGCTATAAGGACAGGGGGCACTGAAGCTTTCTTT
CASSLAIRTGGTEAFF
>-|TRBV28|TRBJ2-1|-
TGTGCCAGCAGTTTAGACTACAATGAGCAGTTCTTC
CASSLDYNEQFF
>-|TRBV11-2|TRBJ1-1|-
TGTGCCAGCAGCCTTCTGACAGGTCAGAACACTGAAGCTTTCTTT
CASSLLTGQNTEAFF
>TRBD2|TRBV5-4|TRBJ2-4|-
TGTGCCAGCAGCGGGCCCCTAGCGGGAGGCATTCAGTACTTC
CASSGPLAGGIQYF
>TRBD2|TRBV5-1|TRBJ2-1|-
TGCGCCAGCAGCTTGGCCCTAGCGGGGGCGGCGGAGCAGTTCTTC
CASSLALAGAAEQFF
>TRBD1|TRBV2|TRBJ1-2|-
TGTGCCAGCAGGGGGGACAGGGGATATGGCTACACCTTC
CASRGDRGYGYTF
>TRBD2|TRBV2|TRBJ2-3|-
TGTGCCAGCAGCGCGGGACTAGCGGGGCCTAGCACAGATACGCAGTATTTT
CASSAGLAGPSTDTQYF
>-|TRBV5-6|TRBJ2-5|-
TGTGCCAGCAGCTCCTCCGGGGTCAGAGCTCCGGGTTCCCAGTACTTC
CASSSSGVRAPGSQYF
>-|TRBV7-2|TRBJ2-3|few
TGTGCCAGCATCCGGCGGGTGGGGGCCACAGATACGCAGTATTTT
CASIRRVGATDTQYF
>-|TRBV19|TRBJ2-5|-
TGTGCCAGTAGTCGGACAGCCGCAGAGACCCAGTACTTC
CASSRTAAETQYF